The present T cell receptor (beta chain) was sequenced within a study of beta chain features in type 1 diabetes. Reverse transcribing all isolated RNA meant expressed TCRB transcripts were sequenced. The repertoire was sequenced with immunoSEQ multiplex PCR; TCRdb's copy has only in-frame clones and lacks some. The sample records about 900,000 clones, 15% to 20% being singletons. This clone was detected only a few times. This TCR came from a woman younger than 35 in good health. The sequenced sample was naive CD4+ T cells from blood.

The CDR3 region has the DNA TGTGCCAGCAGTCGGGGAGGGGGCACTGAAAAACTGTTTTTT. Its translation: CASSRGGGTEKLFF. The chain uses TRBV28 and TRBJ1-4; 7 nucleotides align to TRBD1. The CDR3 spans 14 residues. CDR1 and CDR2 from the germline V gene are MDHEN and SYDVKM. V shed 5 bases and J 7 bases; nucleotides not matched to a gene: 7.